The 16 T cell receptor beta chains reported below all come from one sample, sequenced in a study of molecular identifiers for immune sequencing clone quantification. TCRdb reprocessed the PCR reads via MiXCR and lists one record per CDR3 protein. Of approximately 100,000 distinct CDR3 sequences listed, roughly 38% are singletons. Specimen: naive CD8+ T cells from blood, with Jurkat cell RNA spiked in. Subset noted: FACS-sorted CD8+CD4-CCR7+CD45RA+ naive T cells. These receptors originate from a human donor in good health. Some libraries in this study had Jurkat cell RNA spiked in.

The rearrangement links TRBV27 to TRBJ2-3; 7 nucleotides line up with TRBD1. The CDR3 loop spans 16 amino acids. Germline assignment: CDR1 MNHEY and CDR2 SMNVEV (reference sequence). V was clipped by 4 bases and J by 1 base; unmatched bases: 8. The CDR3, as DNA: TGTGCCAGCAGTTACCCGACAGGGTCAGGCACAGATACGCAGTATTTT. Translation: CASSYPTGSGTDTQYF.

This clonotype was picked up many times. The chain links TRBV29-1 to TRBJ2-2; D is undetermined. The CDR3 has 13 amino acids. With 5 bases removed from V and 3 bases from J, the gap between germline ends came to 10 bases. CDR1 and CDR2 from the germline V gene are SQVTM and ANQGSEA. The CDR3 DNA sequence: TGCAGCGTTCCGGGTGCGGACACCGGGGAGCTGTTTTTT. Protein product: CSVPGADTGELFF.

The chain has TRBV10-1 and TRBJ2-3; D tentatively reads TRBD1 or TRBD2 (5 bases each). Trimming removed 7 bases from V and 0 bases from J, with 20 bases in between. The germline V gene encodes CDR1 WNHNN and CDR2 SYGVQD (reference sequence). The CDR3 is made up of 17 amino acids. In DNA form, the CDR3 reads TGCGCCAGCACTCGGGGCTTGGGCTATCCTAGCACAGATACGCAGTATTTT. It translates to CASTRGLGYPSTDTQYF.

This clonotype was observed a handful of times. CDR3 region: CSAREGQSPLHF. The DNA for the CDR3 is TGCAGTGCTAGAGAAGGGCAATCACCCCTCCACTTT. The V and J genes are TRBV20-1 and TRBJ1-6; D is unclear. The CDR3 has 12 residues. Germline V CDR1 and CDR2: DFQATT, SNEGSKA (reference sequence). Trimming pared 0 bases from V and 10 bases from J, leaving 7 bases between.

The chain uses TRBV21-1 and TRBJ2-5; the table calls TRBD2, which could not be checked here. TRBV21-1 is designated a pseudogene. The CDR3 is 15 residues long. For the CDR3, the DNA is TGTGCCAGCGATCCGTCACTAGCGGGGCTAGAGACCCAGTACTTC. Protein: CASDPSLAGLETQYF.

By frequency in the sample, this clonotype is medium-sized. CDR3 nucleotide sequence: TGTGCCAGCAGCGTAGACGCGGGCTTAGCCAAAAACATTCAGTACTTC. Translating it yields CASSVDAGLAKNIQYF. This rearrangement joins TRBV9 to TRBJ2-4; the D gene is possibly TRBD2 (5 bases). Between the trimmed V and J ends, which lost 0 bases and 0 bases, there was a span of 10 bases. This CDR3 contains 16 residues. Germline V gene lookup returns CDR1 SGDLS and CDR2 YYNGEE.

On this clonotype: The junction does not match germline at one end; this may be a read error. This chain uses TRBV9 with TRBJ2-2; weak D call: TRBD2 (6 bases). This CDR3 has 16 amino acids. Germline V lookup: CDR1 SGDLS, CDR2 YYNGEE. Written as DNA, the CDR3 is TGTGCCAGCAGCTTCAGAGACCGGCTTCGGGTCGGGGGGCTGTTTTTT. Translated, it gives CASSFRDRLRVGGLFF.

This clonotype was counted only a few times. J is TRBJ1-2 and V is TRBV10-3, with D perhaps matching TRBD1 (5 bases). Trimming left V 8 bases short and J 0 bases short, with 19 bases between. The CDR3 is made up of 16 amino acids. The V gene's germline CDR1 is ENHRY and CDR2 SYGVKD. DNA for the CDR3: TGTGCCATCCGGGGGTTTGTACCGCCAACTAACTATGGCTACACCTTC. Translated, it gives CAIRGFVPPTNYGYTF.

In this sample, this clonotype turned up a few times. V gene TRBV4-1 combines with J gene TRBJ1-4; a weak D match, TRBD1 (6 bases). The CDR3 contains 16 residues. Germline-derived CDR1 and CDR2 are MGHRA and YSYEKL. Trimming shortened V by 4 bases and J by 0 bases, and 12 bases separated the two germline ends. CDR3 protein: CASSRPPGATNEKLFF. The DNA of the CDR3 is TGCGCCAGCAGCCGGCCCCCAGGGGCAACTAATGAAAAACTGTTTTTT.

The table lists this clonotype with a few counts. This chain links TRBV27 with TRBJ2-1; possible D gene TRBD1, 6 bases. The CDR3 has 16 amino acids. Per germline, CDR1 MNHEY and CDR2 SMNVEV (reference sequence). V dropped 5 bases and J dropped 2 bases, with 16 bases sitting between them. The CDR3 DNA reads as TGTGCCAGCAGTATCGCCGACAGGTTCCCCTACAATGAGCAGTTCTTC. This gives the protein CASSIADRFPYNEQFF.

This clonotype appeared a few times. An end of the junction differs from the germline gene, which may be a read error. CDR3: CVSSTPLADTQYF. In nucleotides, the CDR3 is TGTGTCAGCAGCACCCCTCTAGCTGATACGCAGTATTTT. V usage is TRBV7-9 and J usage is TRBJ2-3, with D possibly matching TRBD2 (5 bases). From germline, CDR1 is SEHNR and CDR2 FQNEAQ (reference sequence). This CDR3 is 13 amino acids long.

This clonotype came up many times. This chain joins TRBV7-6 and TRBJ2-5, with 7 positions matching TRBD2. The CDR3 runs 15 residues. Germline V CDR1 and CDR2: SGHVS, FNYEAQ. Trimming removed 3 bases from V and 4 bases from J; junction bases left unmatched: 8. The CDR3 region has the DNA TGTGCCAGCAGCTTGCGGGAGCCTTTGAGAGAGACCCAGTACTTC. Its protein is CASSLREPLRETQYF.

As concerns this clonotype: Given a much more abundant clone one base away, this may be a read error. This chain connects TRBV29-1 to TRBJ1-1; D is unresolved. The germline V gene has CDR1 SQVTM and CDR2 ANQGSEA. CDR3 length: 11 residues. For the CDR3, the DNA is TGCAGCGCTGAATTGGTTCCTGAAGCTTTCTTT. Protein sequence: CSAELVPEAFF.

This clonotype was seen just once. This chain joins TRBV27 and TRBJ2-5; D gene ambiguous. The CDR3 is made up of 11 amino acids. Trimming removed 8 bases from V and 3 bases from J, with 7 bases in between. Germline values: CDR1 MNHEY, CDR2 SMNVEV (reference sequence). The CDR3 here is CASGIKETQYF. CDR3 sequence (DNA): TGTGCCAGCGGAATAAAAGAGACCCAGTACTTC.

This clonotype was picked up a small number of times. The DNA for the CDR3 is TGCGCCAGCAGCCAAGATATCAGGACAGGGGAGGTAGAGACCCAGTACTTC. It codes for CASSQDIRTGEVETQYF. The chain uses TRBV4-3 and TRBJ2-5; 9 bases fit TRBD1. V dropped 0 bases and J dropped 4; count of bases not matched to a gene: 9. CDR3 length: 17 amino acids. Germline-derived CDR1 and CDR2 are LGHNA and YSLEER.

About this clonotype itself: One junction end does not reproduce the germline sequence, and a read error may be involved. V and J are TRBV5-3 and TRBJ2-3; possibly TRBD1 for D (5 bases). TRBV5-3 is recorded as an ORF, its role being uncertain. The CDR3 has 13 amino acids. CDR3 sequence: CASCLTETATQYF. The CDR3 region has the DNA TGTGCCAGCTGCCTGACAGAGACAGCTACGCAGTATTTT.